One and the same sample provided the 24 T cell receptor beta chains below, sequenced in a study of blood T cell repertoires in COVID-19. Libraries were prepared by immunoSEQ multiplex PCR; TCRdb keeps only in-frame clonotypes and omits some of them. The sample includes about 310,000 clones, 70% to 90% of them seen just once. Sequenced sample: PBMCs or T cells enriched from blood (not recorded which). All receptors derive from a woman aged 35 to 49 who had recovered from COVID-19.

The genes are TRBV29-1 and TRBJ1-1; 9 positions match TRBD1. Per germline, CDR1 SQVTM and CDR2 ANQGSEA. Trimming at V came to 6 bases and at J to 4 bases, leaving 6 bases not matched to a gene. The CDR3 consists of 13 residues. In DNA, the CDR3 is TGCAGCGTGCGGGGACAGGGTCTCACTGAAGCTTTCTTT. Translating it yields CSVRGQGLTEAFF.

The chain combines TRBV4-3 with TRBJ1-3; 9 nucleotides agree with TRBD1. This CDR3 region has 16 residues. The V gene end was trimmed by 3 bases and the J gene end by 0 bases; junction bases not matched to a gene: 3. The germline gives CDR1 LGHNA, CDR2 YSLEER. The CDR3 DNA reads as TGCGCCAGCAGCCACGGGACAGGGACCTCTGGAAACACCATATATTTT. It translates to CASSHGTGTSGNTIYF.

This clone was recorded once. The chain combines TRBV19 with TRBJ1-1; 7 bases map to TRBD1. CDR1 and CDR2 (germline): LNHDA, SQIVND (reference sequence). This CDR3 comprises 12 residues. Trimming removed 9 bases from V and 5 bases from J; junction bases left unmatched: 6. The CDR3 region is CASDRVGTEAFF. In DNA, the CDR3 is TGTGCCAGCGACAGGGTAGGGACTGAAGCTTTCTTT. The full variable domain, completed using reference TRBV19 and TRBJ1-1, is DGGITQSPKYLFRKEGQNVTLSCEQNLNHDAMYWYRQDPGQGLRLIYYSQIVNDFQKGDIAEGYSVSREKKESFPLTVTSAQKNPTAFYLCASDRVGTEAFFGQGTRLTVV.

The genes are TRBV14 and TRBJ1-4, with 7 bases that match TRBD1. With 0 bases clipped from V and 13 bases from J, the junction kept 5 bases outside the gene matches. Germline CDR1 SGHDN, CDR2 FVKESK. There are 13 residues in the CDR3. CDR3 sequence reads: CASSQEFRTGLFF. The CDR3 nucleotides read TGTGCCAGCAGCCAAGAATTCAGGACAGGACTGTTTTTT.

The V call is TRBV5-4, the J call TRBJ2-2; 9 nucleotides line up with TRBD1. This CDR3 region has 16 residues. J lost 1 base, V lost 3 bases, and 4 bases had no gene match. Per germline, CDR1 SGHNT and CDR2 YYREEE (reference sequence). The CDR3 coding sequence is TGTGCCAGCAGCTCCGGGACAGGGCGGAACACCGGGGAGCTGTTTTTT. As protein: CASSSGTGRNTGELFF.

The chain is built from TRBV7-9 and TRBJ1-2; 7 nucleotides line up with TRBD1. Trimming at V came to 6 bases and at J to 8 bases, leaving 9 bases not matched to a gene. The germline V gene has CDR1 SEHNR and CDR2 FQNEAQ (reference sequence). There are 13 residues in the CDR3. CDR3 DNA sequence: TGTGCCAGCAGGCCGGGACAGACGATGGGCTACACCTTC. Protein: CASRPGQTMGYTF.

The chain employs TRBV6-5 and TRBJ1-6, with unresolved D. The germline V gene encodes CDR1 MNHEY and CDR2 SVGAGI. This CDR3 is 14 amino acids long. The V end lost 0 bases, the J end lost 9 bases, and 9 bases lay between the germline ends. As DNA, the CDR3 is TGTGCCAGCAGTTACTCGACAAATGGTTCACCCCTCCACTTT. It is translated as CASSYSTNGSPLHF.

The genes are TRBV12-5 and TRBJ2-1; 15 bases match TRBD2. Per germline, CDR1 LGHNT and CDR2 FRNRAP. CDR3 length: 15 amino acids. Unmatched junction bases numbered 6, after V lost 5 bases and J lost 10 bases. CDR3: CASGLGTSGRREQFF. CDR3 nucleotides: TGTGCTAGTGGTCTAGGGACTAGCGGGAGGAGGGAGCAGTTCTTC.

V usage is TRBV6-6 and J usage is TRBJ2-7; 10 bases align to TRBD1. The V segment lost 6 bases and the J segment 2 bases; nucleotides outside the gene matches: 4. Germline CDR1 is MNHNY and CDR2 is SVGAGI (reference sequence). The CDR3 totals 14 residues. The CDR3 here is CASRGTGVTYEQYF. CDR3 DNA: TGTGCCAGCAGGGGGACAGGGGTTACCTACGAGCAGTACTTC.

V gene TRBV11-2 combines with J gene TRBJ1-2; D might be TRBD1 (5 bases). This CDR3 comprises 15 residues. V was cut by 0 bases and J by 8 bases, with 16 bases left in between. CDR1 is SGHAT, CDR2 FQNNGV, per germline. This CDR3 is CASSLEGQGFRGYTF. In DNA, the CDR3 is TGTGCCAGCAGCTTAGAAGGGCAGGGATTTAGGGGCTACACCTTC.

This clone has only one observation. The chain employs TRBV11-3 and TRBJ2-1; 9 bases map to TRBD1. The CDR3 contains 12 residues. The germline CDR1 and CDR2 sequences are SGHNT and YENEEA. The ends lost 4 bases at V and 10 bases at J; junction bases unmatched: 2. The CDR3 loop reads CASSSDRGEQFF. In nucleotides, the CDR3 is TGTGCCAGCAGCTCTGACAGGGGGGAGCAGTTCTTC.

The chain couples TRBV9 to TRBJ1-2; TRBD1 matches at 11 bases. The CDR3 is 16 amino acids. The germline V gene has CDR1 SGDLS and CDR2 YYNGEE. The ends lost 5 bases at V and 1 base at J; junction bases unmatched: 7. The CDR3 loop is CASSSGQGEFNYGYTF. The CDR3 DNA sequence: TGTGCCAGCAGTTCGGGACAGGGGGAATTTAACTATGGCTACACCTTC.

This clone was seen a handful of times. The CDR3 bases are TGTGCCAGCAGCATAACTAGGGCGGTTGAGCAGTTCTTC. Translated: CASSITRAVEQFF. The J gene is TRBJ2-1, the V gene TRBV5-4, with TRBD2 as a possible D gene (5 bases). CDR1 is SGHNT, CDR2 YYREEE, per germline (reference sequence). There are 13 residues in the CDR3. The V and J ends lost 4 bases and 9 bases respectively, with 14 bases between them.

The chain links TRBV4-3 to TRBJ1-1, with D perhaps matching TRBD1 (6 bases). The V gene's germline CDR1 is LGHNA and CDR2 YSLEER. V shed 1 base and J shed 7 bases, with 19 bases lying between them. This CDR3 comprises 16 residues. CDR3 in amino acids: CASSQAPGQPSVEAFF. The CDR3 DNA follows: TGCGCCAGCAGCCAAGCCCCAGGACAGCCGTCTGTTGAAGCTTTCTTT.

Comments on this clone: At one boundary the junction diverges from the germline segment, which might be a read error. This chain's CDR3 is CASSSRGYGQYF. CDR3 nucleotides: TGTGCCAGCAGCTCTAGGGGGTACGGGCAGTACTTC. This chain uses TRBV5-6 with TRBJ2-7; tentative D call: TRBD1 (6 bases). The CDR3 sequence is 12 residues long. CDR1 is SGHDT, CDR2 YYEEEE, per germline. Using reference TRBV5-6 and TRBJ2-7 for the parts outside the CDR3, the full variable domain is DAGVTQSPTHLIKTRGQQVTLRCSPKSGHDTVSWYQQALGQGPQFIFQYYEEEERQRGNFPDRFSGHQFPNYSSELNVNALLLGDSALYLCASSSRGYGQYFGPGTRLTVT.

This chain links TRBV11-3 with TRBJ1-2, with D uncertain. Trimming stripped 1 base from V and 3 bases from J, with 6 bases between. Germline V gene lookup returns CDR1 SGHNT and CDR2 YENEEA. The CDR3 runs 13 residues. CDR3: CASSLGGDYGYTF. CDR3 nucleotides: TGTGCCAGCAGCTTAGGAGGCGACTATGGCTACACCTTC.

The V call is TRBV6-6, the J call TRBJ2-1; 12 bases are shared with TRBD2. The trim removed 8 bases at V and 9 bases at J, leaving 14 bases unmatched. The CDR3 extends over 16 amino acids. Germline-derived CDR1 and CDR2 are MNHNY and SVGAGI (reference sequence). CDR3 sequence: CASQWDLAGGRSEQFF. The CDR3 DNA reads TGTGCCAGCCAATGGGACCTAGCGGGAGGGCGGAGTGAGCAGTTCTTC.

The chain couples TRBV28 to TRBJ2-7; 10 bases align to TRBD2. The ends lost 8 bases at V and 0 bases at J; junction bases unmatched: 1. There are 13 residues in the CDR3. CDR1 is MDHEN, CDR2 SYDVKM, per germline. The CDR3 is CASRLAGSYEQYF. CDR3 sequence (DNA): TGTGCCAGCCGACTAGCGGGCTCCTACGAGCAGTACTTC. Supplemented by reference TRBV28 and TRBJ2-7, the full variable domain reads DVKVTQSSRYLVKRTGEKVFLECVQDMDHENMFWYRQDPGLGLRLIYFSYDVKMKEKGDIPEGYSVSREKKERFSLILESASTNQTSMYLCASRLAGSYEQYFGPGTRLTVT.

The table lists this clone with a count of one. V gene TRBV24-1 combines with J gene TRBJ2-2; 7 nucleotides align to TRBD2. The CDR3 has 16 amino acids. Germline values: CDR1 KGHDR, CDR2 SFDVKD. Trimming removed 5 bases from V and 3 bases from J; junction bases left unmatched: 8. CDR3 loop: CATSAEASGYTGELFF. The CDR3 nucleotides read TGTGCCACCAGTGCGGAGGCTAGCGGATACACCGGGGAGCTGTTTTTT.

The V call is TRBV13, the J call TRBJ2-4; 7 bases agree with TRBD1. The CDR3 consists of 14 residues. Trimming cost V 7 bases and J 0 bases; bases outside gene matches: 3. CDR1 and CDR2 (germline): PRHDT, FYEKMQ (reference sequence). CDR3 amino acids: CASTDRVAKNIQYF. The CDR3 nucleotides read TGTGCCAGCACCGACAGGGTAGCCAAAAACATTCAGTACTTC.

The rearrangement links TRBV19 to TRBJ1-5; 8 bases are a match to TRBD1. Per the germline V gene, CDR1 is LNHDA and CDR2 is SQIVND (reference sequence). CDR3 length: 16 residues. J gave up 5 bases and V 3 bases, and 9 bases lay outside the gene matches. The chain's CDR3 is CASSIGQGSGYQPQHF. The CDR3 DNA is TGTGCCAGTAGTATCGGACAGGGAAGTGGGTATCAGCCCCAGCATTTT.

The chain joins TRBV3-1 (or the pseudogene TRBV3-2) to TRBJ2-7, with D perhaps TRBD1 (6 bases). This CDR3 contains 14 residues. Germline assignment: CDR1 LGHDT and CDR2 YNNKEL (reference sequence). With 4 bases removed from V and 2 bases from J, the gap between germline ends came to 12 bases. CDR3 loop: CASSRSGTPYEQYF. Here the CDR3 DNA reads TGTGCCAGCAGCCGGTCCGGGACACCCTACGAGCAGTACTTC.

This chain uses TRBV11-3 with TRBJ1-6, with D perhaps matching TRBD1 (6 bases). V was shortened by 5 bases and J by 7 bases, with 15 bases between the two germline ends. The CDR3 extends over 15 amino acids. Germline values: CDR1 SGHNT, CDR2 YENEEA. Here the CDR3 DNA reads TGTGCCAGCAGCCCCCGGGACACTCAGAATTCACCCCTCCACTTT. Translation: CASSPRDTQNSPLHF.

The chain links TRBV3-1 (or the pseudogene TRBV3-2) to TRBJ2-7, with 7 bases matching TRBD2. The V and J ends lost 4 bases and 6 bases, in that order; junction bases with no gene match: 6. Germline-derived CDR1 and CDR2 are LGHDT and YNNKEL (reference sequence). The CDR3 spans 13 residues. The CDR3: CASSPSGAPEQYF. The CDR3 DNA sequence: TGTGCCAGCAGCCCTAGCGGAGCCCCCGAGCAGTACTTC.